Listed here are 15 T cell receptor beta chains from one sample, sequenced in a study of identical twins. TCRdb passed the 5' RACE reads through MiXCR, listing each CDR3 protein once. Here the sample spans around 300,000 distinct CDR3 sequences, under 9% being singletons. Another study also made use of these data, one on yellow fever vaccine responses in identical twins.

The sequenced sample consisted of memory (CD45RO+) T cells sorted from blood. These receptors all come from a woman aged 18-29 years in good health.

The chain employs TRBV5-1 and TRBJ1-1, with D unclear. The V end lost 0 bases, the J end lost 0 bases, and 9 bases lay between the germline ends. In germline, CDR1 is SGHRS, CDR2 YFSETQ. The CDR3 covers 15 residues. The chain's CDR3 is CASSLDALMNTEAFF. CDR3 in DNA: TGCGCCAGCAGCTTGGATGCGCTTATGAACACTGAAGCTTTCTTT.

The chain combines TRBV6-6 with TRBJ1-2; D unresolved. Germline V gene sequence: CDR1 MNHNY, CDR2 SVGAGI (reference sequence). V dropped 0 bases and J dropped 7 bases, with 6 bases sitting between them. The CDR3 is 12 residues long. For the CDR3, the DNA is TGTGCCAGCAGTTACTCAGGGCTTGGCTACACCTTC. The encoded protein is CASSYSGLGYTF.

This clonotype appeared a few times. The DNA for the CDR3 is TGTGCCAGCAGTGAAGATTGGCGGCTAGCTCGGGATACGCAGTATTTT. Encoded protein: CASSEDWRLARDTQYF. The chain is built from TRBV2 and TRBJ2-3; the D gene is possibly TRBD2 (5 bases). CDR1 and CDR2 from the germline V gene are SNHLY and FYNNEI. V lost 1 base to trimming and J lost 6 bases, with 17 bases between them. This CDR3 is built from 16 residues. The entire variable domain, with the rest obtained from reference TRBV2 and TRBJ2-3, is as follows: EPEVTQTPSHQVTQMGQEVILRCVPISNHLYFYWYRQILGQKVEFLVSFYNNEISEKSEIFDDQFSVERPDGSNFTLKIRSTKLEDSAMYFCASSEDWRLARDTQYFGPGTRLTVL.

This clonotype has more than one count but fewer than ten. The chain joins TRBV5-5 to TRBJ2-2; D is ambiguous. The CDR3 is made up of 14 amino acids. The V end was cut by 0 bases, the J end by 4 bases, with 7 bases between. Per the germline V gene, CDR1 is SGHKS and CDR2 is YYEKEE (reference sequence). The CDR3 coding sequence is TGTGCCAGCAGCTTGGCGATGGGCACCGGGGAGCTGTTTTTT. Its translation: CASSLAMGTGELFF.

At least ten counts were recorded for this clonotype. This chain uses TRBV12-3 or TRBV12-4 with TRBJ2-5; the D gene is possibly TRBD2 (5 bases). The CDR3 has 12 residues. The V end was cut by 7 bases, the J end by 5 bases, with 11 bases between. The CDR3 region has the DNA TGTGCCAGCAAGAACAGAGGGGAGACCCAGTACTTC. Its translation is CASKNRGETQYF.

The rearrangement uses TRBV16 and TRBJ1-2; 7 bases line up with TRBD1. The germline V gene encodes CDR1 KGHSY and CDR2 FQNENV. CDR3 size: 12 residues. The V segment lost 2 bases and the J segment 7 bases; nucleotides outside the gene matches: 1. Here the CDR3 DNA reads TGTGCCAGCAGCCAAGACAGGGTTGGCTACACCTTC. Protein sequence: CASSQDRVGYTF.

The gene calls are TRBV24-1 and TRBJ2-2; D may be TRBD2 (5 bases). Germline CDR1 KGHDR, CDR2 SFDVKD. CDR3 length: 15 residues. Trimming took off 3 bases at V and 6 bases at J, with 13 bases between the two ends. CDR3 loop: CATSDRGVWPGELFF. CDR3 sequence (DNA): TGTGCCACCAGTGATCGGGGAGTCTGGCCCGGGGAGCTGTTTTTT.

This clonotype was counted at least ten times. The rearrangement joins TRBV5-1 to TRBJ2-3; no clear D. Germline V gene data show CDR1 as SGHRS and CDR2 as YFSETQ. V lost 3 bases and J 2 bases, leaving 16 bases between the germline ends. The CDR3 is made up of 16 amino acids. The chain's CDR3 is CASSSGPRKYTDTQYF. CDR3 nucleotides: TGCGCCAGCAGCTCAGGACCGAGAAAATACACAGATACGCAGTATTTT.

This clonotype was detected ten times or more. This chain connects TRBV29-1 to TRBJ2-5, with a tentative D call TRBD2 (7 bases). The CDR3 is made up of 14 amino acids. In germline, CDR1 is SQVTM, CDR2 ANQGSEA. With 4 bases removed from V and 5 bases from J, the gap between germline ends came to 17 bases. This chain's CDR3 is CSVGLSGRGETQYF. CDR3 coding DNA: TGCAGCGTTGGATTGTCAGGGAGGGGGGAGACCCAGTACTTC.

This clonotype occurred a few times. The genes are TRBV20-1 and TRBJ2-3; 7 bases line up with TRBD2. Per germline, CDR1 DFQATT and CDR2 SNEGSKA (reference sequence). The CDR3 extends over 14 amino acids. Germline trimming cut 5 bases from V and 5 bases from J; bases unmatched to any gene: 10. CDR3 loop: CSAPEGGPGDTQYF. CDR3 sequence (DNA): TGCAGTGCTCCAGAGGGAGGGCCCGGAGATACGCAGTATTTT.

This clonotype turned up a few times. The gene calls are TRBV7-9 and TRBJ2-2, with 8 bases that match TRBD2. J lost 4 bases, V lost 3 bases, and 7 bases had no gene match. Per the germline V gene, CDR1 is SEHNR and CDR2 is FQNEAQ (reference sequence). The CDR3 has 16 residues. CDR3 sequence (DNA): TGTGCCAGCAGCTTTCCAGCGGGAGTTGTCACCGGGGAGCTGTTTTTT. Translating gives CASSFPAGVVTGELFF.

This clonotype occurred a few times. This chain uses TRBV4-1 with TRBJ1-1; TRBD1 is a possible D gene (6 bases). The CDR3 has 18 residues. Trimming pared 2 bases from V and 1 base from J, leaving 20 bases between. CDR1 and CDR2 from the germline V gene are MGHRA and YSYEKL. As DNA, the CDR3 is TGCGCCAGCAGCCAAACCTCTTGGAGAGGACAGAAGAACACTGAAGCTTTCTTT. This gives the protein CASSQTSWRGQKNTEAFF.

In this sample, this clonotype turned up many times. The chain's CDR3 is CASSQVPGQGSSYNSPLHF. The CDR3 DNA is TGTGCCAGCAGCCAAGTCCCGGGACAGGGGAGCTCCTATAATTCACCCCTCCACTTT. V gene TRBV4-2 combines with J gene TRBJ1-6, with 10 bases identical to TRBD1. Germline CDR1 LGHNA, CDR2 YNFKEQ. The CDR3 loop spans 19 amino acids. V dropped 1 base and J dropped 0; count of bases not matched to a gene: 6.

The V call is TRBV7-2, the J call TRBJ2-1; 7 bases match TRBD1. V lost 5 bases and J lost 3; bases outside the gene matches: 7. Germline V gives CDR1 SGHTA, CDR2 FQGNSA. The CDR3 has 15 residues. This CDR3 reads CASSPSGQIYNEQFF. CDR3 DNA sequence: TGTGCCAGCAGCCCCTCGGGACAGATCTACAATGAGCAGTTCTTC.

A remark on this clonotype: This could be a read error, since a much larger clone is one nucleotide away. This rearrangement joins TRBV4-1 to TRBJ2-4, with TRBD2 as a possible D gene (7 bases). The V gene lost 3 bases and the J gene lost 6 bases, with 24 bases spanning the gap. This CDR3 has 18 amino acids. Germline values: CDR1 MGHRA, CDR2 YSYEKL. The CDR3 reads CASSHGTSGGADPNIQYF. The CDR3 DNA follows: TGCGCCAGCAGCCACGGGACATCGGGAGGCGCAGACCCAAACATTCAGTACTTC.